This T cell receptor beta chain was identified in a study of regulatory T cells in long-lasting Graves disease (dated by TCRdb to about 2021). Regarding the research as a whole: Patients with newly diagnosed Graves' disease had been on antithyroid drugs for under 3 months. This study used TCR sequencing and RNA sequencing of peripheral blood to compare persistent Graves' disease patients against newly diagnosed Graves' disease patients. TCR sequencing covered about 13 persistent and 20 or so newly diagnosed Graves' disease patients, 33 samples in total. The study was registered as a clinical trial and conducted in China.

Study-level results and caveats: The study examined only peripheral blood because the primary lesion, thyroid tissue, could not be accessed. Lower TCR Shannon entropy and fewer highly expanded clones were observed in persistent Graves' disease patients than in newly diagnosed patients, which suggested clonal expansion. Preferential use of TRBV28, TRBJ1-2 and TRBJ2-5 was observed in persistent disease, whereas TRBV20-1 and TRBJ2-1 were favored in newly diagnosed disease. Sequencing and analysis were restricted to the TCR beta chain. Persistent patients shared more public clonotypes among themselves (more than 2,500) than newly diagnosed patients did (approximately 870). The authors noted that the small sample size was a limitation that may lower accuracy.

Including the terminal cysteine and phenylalanine, the CDR3 comprises 17 residues. Left in the record is the CDR3 DNA by itself, 51 bases read in frame from the first base. For this chain, trimming is 3 bases at the V end and 7 bases at the J end, and the number of junction bases without a gene match is 16. The germline V gene encodes CDR1 SEHNR and CDR2 FQNEAQ (reference sequence). In its sample, this clonotype was seen a few times. Its cognate antigen has yet to be identified. No much larger clonotype is one base removed from it; base qualities were not supplied. The library was generated by multiplex PCR. Sequencer: Illumina HiSeq 4000. TCR beta libraries were built with iRepertoire HTBI primers and Arm-PCR amplification of CDR3 regions. PCR products were gel purified before sequencing. The original methods were these. Across samples, fewer than 70 TRBV and 15 or so TRBJ segments were identified and used for gene usage analysis of CDR3 amino acid clonotypes. Filtered high-quality paired reads were merged into contigs using COPE and FqMerger. BLAST was used to align contigs to the IMGT TRBV, TRBD and TRBJ reference genes, and CDR3 was defined following IMGT. Highly expanded clones were defined as clonotypes with a frequency above 0.1%. Shannon entropy was used to measure repertoire diversity, and the Gini coefficient was used to measure V-J evenness. Clonotypes shared by more than one individual were considered public. TCRdb reprocessed the public reads (quality trimming at Q25 with fastp, clone calling with MiXCR) and kept in-frame beta chains. Rows with a matching CDR3 protein are joined into one entry that keeps the most common DNA and genes. The V and J calls come from TCRdb's annotation, not from the publication. This sample lists under 800,000 distinct CDR3 sequences; under 20% were detected once. The ten largest clones add up to 15% to 20% of the sample.

The sample's time point label, decoded: newly diagnosed GD, antithyroid drugs for less than 3 months. For both TCR sequencing and RNA sequencing, RNA was extracted from PBMCs using TRIzol. The diagnosis of Graves' disease followed American Thyroid Association guidelines. Recruitment of patients was carried out at an endocrinology department in Xi'an, China. Each patient gave roughly 8.4 milliliters of peripheral blood, collected in an EDTA anticoagulant tube. Ficoll Paque Plus density gradient separation was used to isolate PBMCs, and no further T cell sorting was done. RNA quality was checked with an Agilent 2100 Bioanalyzer and agarose gel, and concentration with a NanoDrop 2000. The sample also formed part of further work on T cells in Graves' hyperthyroidism and ophthalmopathy. As that second paper reports: A patient counted as having stable Graves' hyperthyroidism if no progression to ophthalmopathy occurred over 18 months of follow-up. Hyperthyroidism patients were newly diagnosed, with disease duration under 2 months, and aged 18 to 65 years. The study excluded patients with uncontrolled infections, other autoimmune diseases, pregnancy or lactation. Diagnoses relied on clinical symptoms, serum thyroxine and TRAb, thyroid ultrasound and orbital computed tomography. The TCR CDR3 was subjected to a first round of RT-PCR using the HTBI primer set and the Qiagen OneStep RT-PCR kit. Most expanded thyroid clonotypes (frequency above 0.001) were also found in blood, which suggests that blood repertoires may mirror thyroid immune responses. A 13 V-J signature model separated ophthalmopathy from stable hyperthyroidism, with just over 85% sensitivity and roughly 84% specificity in cross-validation and 80%/75% in testing. In validation, progression to ophthalmopathy was predicted by the model with about 70% sensitivity and roughly 76% specificity, a median of 6.5 months before onset. To identify distinguishing TCR V-J signatures, a discovery cohort of 100 or so patients was used, comprising 43 with Graves' ophthalmopathy and around 60 with stable Graves' hyperthyroidism. Prospective prediction of ophthalmopathy was tested in an independent validation cohort of approximately 18 hyperthyroidism patients and 17 patients who later progressed to ophthalmopathy. For training and testing, the 80 to 100 patients in the discovery cohort were randomly divided in a 7:3 ratio. In roughly six Graves' hyperthyroidism patients, the study also compared T-cell repertoires from thyroid tissue with T-cell repertoires from blood. After sampling, hyperthyroidism patients received methimazole starting at 30 mg daily, and ophthalmopathy patients received high-dose intravenous methylprednisolone. The libraries were constructed in a second round of multiplex PCR and then size-selected and purified. Paired-end sequencing of the libraries was performed with 100 bp reads on an Illumina HiSeq2000. Raw data were processed with SOAPnuke, discarding reads with adapters, uncalled bases, mean Phred below 15, or no exact constant-primer or identifier match. COPE v1.2.5 was used to merge the high-quality paired reads, and each unique nucleotide sequence was defined as a clonotype. MiTCR v1.1 was used to align clonotypes to the IMGT TRBV, TRBD and TRBJ reference segments. Analysis was restricted to V-J combinations with a frequency above 0.0001, which covered roughly 99% of repertoires. The TCS score was defined as the ratio of F50 (clonal expansion) to E x V (chaos), calculated using BLOSUM62-based TCRdist between CDR3 peptides within each V-J. Welch's t-statistics and random forest reduced fewer than 600 V-J features to 13, which were used in a naive Bayes classifier (R e1071). Sample size was not statistically predetermined, and blinding of investigators to group allocation was not performed. The paper reports TCR Vbeta CDR3 sequencing of some 140 peripheral blood samples: approximately 43 ophthalmopathy, about 75 hyperthyroidism and around 17 progressor patients.

In this chain, TRBV7-9 is recombined with TRBJ2-3; TRBD2 fits 7 bases in the junction. The sequences come from peripheral blood mononuclear cells (PBMCs), collected at new diagnosis, from a patient treated with antithyroid drugs. This sequence was found in a woman in her 30s with Graves disease. Donor details come from another sample of the same person, matched by shared clones. The DNA is TGTGCCAGCAGCTTTTTTAGCAGCGGGGTAATGGGGAATACGCAGTATTTT. This sequence encodes CASSFFSSGVMGNTQYF.